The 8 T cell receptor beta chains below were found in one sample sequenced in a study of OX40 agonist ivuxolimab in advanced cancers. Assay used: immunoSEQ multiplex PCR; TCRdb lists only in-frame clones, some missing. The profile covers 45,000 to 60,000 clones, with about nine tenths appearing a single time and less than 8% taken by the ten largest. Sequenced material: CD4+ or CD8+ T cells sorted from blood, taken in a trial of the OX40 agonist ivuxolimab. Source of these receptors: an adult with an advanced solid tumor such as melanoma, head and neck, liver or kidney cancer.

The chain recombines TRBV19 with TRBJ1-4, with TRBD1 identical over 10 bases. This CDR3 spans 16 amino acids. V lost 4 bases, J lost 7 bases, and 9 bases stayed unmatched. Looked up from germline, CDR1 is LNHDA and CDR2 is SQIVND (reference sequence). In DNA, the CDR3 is TGTGCCAGTAGTACCCCCCGGACAGGGGGAACTGAAAAACTGTTTTTT. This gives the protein CASSTPRTGGTEKLFF.

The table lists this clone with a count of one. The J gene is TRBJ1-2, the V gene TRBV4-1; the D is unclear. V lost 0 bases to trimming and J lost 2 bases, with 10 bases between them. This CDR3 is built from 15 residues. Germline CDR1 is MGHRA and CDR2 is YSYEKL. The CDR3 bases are TGCGCCAGCAGCCAAGATCCCCAGGCAAACTATGGCTACACCTTC. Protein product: CASSQDPQANYGYTF.

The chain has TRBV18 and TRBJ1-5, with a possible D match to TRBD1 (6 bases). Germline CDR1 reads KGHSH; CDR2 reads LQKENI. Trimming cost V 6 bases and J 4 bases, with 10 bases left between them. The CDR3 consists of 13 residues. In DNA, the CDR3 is TGTGCCAGCTCCGGACAGAAAAATCAGCCCCAGCATTTT. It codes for CASSGQKNQPQHF.

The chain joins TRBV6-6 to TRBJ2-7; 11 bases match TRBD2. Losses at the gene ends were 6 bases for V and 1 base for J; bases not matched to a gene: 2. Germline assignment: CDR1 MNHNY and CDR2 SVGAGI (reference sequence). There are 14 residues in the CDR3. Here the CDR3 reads CASRRLAGSYEQYF. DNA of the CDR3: TGTGCCAGCAGGCGACTAGCGGGGTCCTACGAGCAGTACTTC.

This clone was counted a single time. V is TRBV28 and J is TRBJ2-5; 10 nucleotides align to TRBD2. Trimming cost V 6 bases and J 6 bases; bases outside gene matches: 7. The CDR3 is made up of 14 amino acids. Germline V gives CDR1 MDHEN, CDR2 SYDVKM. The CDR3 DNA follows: TGTGCCAGCAGAGACAGCGGGAGGGCCCAGACCCAGTACTTC. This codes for CASRDSGRAQTQYF.

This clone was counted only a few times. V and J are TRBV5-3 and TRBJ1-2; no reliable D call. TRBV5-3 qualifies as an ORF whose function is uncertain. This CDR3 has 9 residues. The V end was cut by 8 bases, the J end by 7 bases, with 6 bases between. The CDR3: CARDPGYTF. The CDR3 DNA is TGTGCCAGGGACCCTGGCTACACCTTC.

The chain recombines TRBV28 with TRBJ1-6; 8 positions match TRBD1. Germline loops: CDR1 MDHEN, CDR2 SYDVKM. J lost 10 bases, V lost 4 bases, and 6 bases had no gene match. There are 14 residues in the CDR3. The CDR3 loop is CASSSGQGRSPLHF. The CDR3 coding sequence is TGTGCCAGCAGTTCCGGACAGGGAAGATCACCCCTCCACTTT. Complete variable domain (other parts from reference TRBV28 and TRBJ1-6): DVKVTQSSRYLVKRTGEKVFLECVQDMDHENMFWYRQDPGLGLRLIYFSYDVKMKEKGDIPEGYSVSREKKERFSLILESASTNQTSMYLCASSSGQGRSPLHFGNGTRLTVT.

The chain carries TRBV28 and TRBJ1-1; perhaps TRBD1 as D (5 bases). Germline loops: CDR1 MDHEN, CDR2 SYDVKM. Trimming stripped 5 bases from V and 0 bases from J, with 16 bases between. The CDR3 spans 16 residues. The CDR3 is CASSASYRPMNTEAFF. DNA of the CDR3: TGTGCCAGCAGTGCCAGCTACAGGCCGATGAACACTGAAGCTTTCTTT. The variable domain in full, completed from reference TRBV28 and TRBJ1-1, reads DVKVTQSSRYLVKRTGEKVFLECVQDMDHENMFWYRQDPGLGLRLIYFSYDVKMKEKGDIPEGYSVSREKKERFSLILESASTNQTSMYLCASSASYRPMNTEAFFGQGTRLTVV.